This T cell receptor beta chain was obtained from a study of cytomegalovirus exposure and HLA in healthy donors. Study-wide results and limits: Across donors, most TCRs were seen rarely, yet some public ones were widespread.

After removal of 5 bases from V and 3 bases from J, the junction contained 2 bases not matched to a gene. The V gene's germline CDR1 is MNHNY and CDR2 SVGAGI (reference sequence). There are 13 residues in the CDR3. This clone came up many times. Antigen: not known. Only in-frame clones appear in the TCRdb table, and some are missing; sequencing was by immunoSEQ multiplex PCR. The table has 150,000 to 200,000 clones, more than 75% seen once. This TCR was sampled from a woman in her thirties in good health and CMV-seronegative. V is TRBV6-6 and J is TRBJ2-7, with 9 bases identical to TRBD1. The sequencing sample was made of PBMCs. In nucleotides, the CDR3 is TGTGCCAGCAGTGACAGGGGGATCTACGAGCAGTACTTC. Its protein is CASSDRGIYEQYF.